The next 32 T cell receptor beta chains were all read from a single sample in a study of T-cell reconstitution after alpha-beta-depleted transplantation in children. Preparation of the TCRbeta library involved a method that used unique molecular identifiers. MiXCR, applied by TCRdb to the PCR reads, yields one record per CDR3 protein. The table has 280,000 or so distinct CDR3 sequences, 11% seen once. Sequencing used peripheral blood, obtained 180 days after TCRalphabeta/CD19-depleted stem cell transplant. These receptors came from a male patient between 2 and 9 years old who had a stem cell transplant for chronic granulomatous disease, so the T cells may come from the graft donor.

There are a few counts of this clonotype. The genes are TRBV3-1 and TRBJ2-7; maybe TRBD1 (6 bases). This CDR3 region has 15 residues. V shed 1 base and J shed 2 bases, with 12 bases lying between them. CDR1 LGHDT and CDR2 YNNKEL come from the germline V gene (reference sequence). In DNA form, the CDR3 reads TGTGCCAGCAGCCAAGTCCCCACAGGGCCCTACGAGCAGTACTTC. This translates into CASSQVPTGPYEQYF.

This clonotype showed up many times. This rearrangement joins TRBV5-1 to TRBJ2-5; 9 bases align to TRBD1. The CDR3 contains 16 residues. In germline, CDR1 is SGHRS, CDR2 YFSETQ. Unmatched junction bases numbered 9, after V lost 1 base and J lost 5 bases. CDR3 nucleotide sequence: TGCGCCAGCAGCTTGCCCACCGGGACAGGGATGGAGACCCAGTACTTC. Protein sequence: CASSLPTGTGMETQYF.

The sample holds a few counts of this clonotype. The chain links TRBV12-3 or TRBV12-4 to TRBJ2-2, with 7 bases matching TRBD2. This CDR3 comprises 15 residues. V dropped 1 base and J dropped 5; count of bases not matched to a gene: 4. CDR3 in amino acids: CASSLGLAWTGELFF. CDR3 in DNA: TGTGCCAGCAGTTTAGGACTAGCTTGGACCGGGGAGCTGTTTTTT.

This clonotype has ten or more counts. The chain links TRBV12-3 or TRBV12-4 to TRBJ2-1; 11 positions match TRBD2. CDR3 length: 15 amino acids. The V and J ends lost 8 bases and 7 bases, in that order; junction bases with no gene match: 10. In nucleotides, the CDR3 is TGTGCCAGCGTAAAGTCTAGCGGGAGGTGGAATGAGCAGTTCTTC. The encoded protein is CASVKSSGRWNEQFF.

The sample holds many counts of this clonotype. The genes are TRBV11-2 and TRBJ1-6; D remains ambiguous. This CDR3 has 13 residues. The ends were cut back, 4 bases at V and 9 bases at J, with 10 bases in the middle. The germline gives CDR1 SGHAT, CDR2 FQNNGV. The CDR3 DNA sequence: TGTGCCAGCAGCTCCAACCTGGTTTCACCCCTCCACTTT. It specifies CASSSNLVSPLHF.

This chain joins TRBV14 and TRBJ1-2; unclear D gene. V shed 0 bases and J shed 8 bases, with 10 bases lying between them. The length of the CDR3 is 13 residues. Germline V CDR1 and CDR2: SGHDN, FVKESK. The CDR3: CASSQERRRGYTF. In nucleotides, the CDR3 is TGTGCCAGCAGCCAAGAGAGAAGGAGGGGCTACACCTTC. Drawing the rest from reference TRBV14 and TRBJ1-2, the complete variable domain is EAGVTQFPSHSVIEKGQTVTLRCDPISGHDNLYWYRRVMGKEIKFLLHFVKESKQDESGMPNNRFLAERTGGTYSTLKVQPAELEDSGVYFCASSQERRRGYTFGSGTRLTVV.

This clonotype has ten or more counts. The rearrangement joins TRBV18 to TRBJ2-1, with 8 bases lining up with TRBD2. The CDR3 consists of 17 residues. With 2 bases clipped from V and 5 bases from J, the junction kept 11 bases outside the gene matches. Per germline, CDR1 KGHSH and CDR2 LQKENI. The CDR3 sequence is CASSPIATSERHNEQFF. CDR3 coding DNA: TGTGCCAGCTCACCAATTGCGACTAGCGAACGACACAATGAGCAGTTCTTC.

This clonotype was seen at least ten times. DNA for the CDR3: TGCAGTGCTAGAGACATAGCGGGAGTTGCTTCCTACAATGAGCAGTTCTTC. Its protein is CSARDIAGVASYNEQFF. The gene calls are TRBV20-1 and TRBJ2-1, with 9 positions matching TRBD2. The CDR3 length is 17 residues. V gave up 0 bases and J gave up 1 base; unmatched junction bases: 7. From germline, CDR1 is DFQATT and CDR2 SNEGSKA (reference sequence).

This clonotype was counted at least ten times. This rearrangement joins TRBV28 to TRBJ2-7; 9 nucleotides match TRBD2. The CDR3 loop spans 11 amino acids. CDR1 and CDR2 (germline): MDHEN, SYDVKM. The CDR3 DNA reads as TGTGCTAGCGGGAGTATCTACGAGCAGTACTTC. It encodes CASGSIYEQYF.

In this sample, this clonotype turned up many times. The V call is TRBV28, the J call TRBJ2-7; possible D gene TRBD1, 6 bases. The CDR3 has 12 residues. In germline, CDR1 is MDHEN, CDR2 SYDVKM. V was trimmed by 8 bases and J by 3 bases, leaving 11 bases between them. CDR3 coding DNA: TGTGCCAGCGGGACAAATATCTACGAGCAGTACTTC. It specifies CASGTNIYEQYF.

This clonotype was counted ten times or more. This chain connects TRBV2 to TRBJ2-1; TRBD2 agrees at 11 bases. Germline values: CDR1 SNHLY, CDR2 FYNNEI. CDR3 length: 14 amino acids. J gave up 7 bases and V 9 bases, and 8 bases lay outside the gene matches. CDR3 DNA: TGTGCCAGTCTTAGCGGGGGGGCGAGAAATGAGCAGTTCTTC. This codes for CASLSGGARNEQFF.

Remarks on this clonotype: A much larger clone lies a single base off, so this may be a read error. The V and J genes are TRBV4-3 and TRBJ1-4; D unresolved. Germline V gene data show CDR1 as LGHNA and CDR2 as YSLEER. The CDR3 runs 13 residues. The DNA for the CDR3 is TGCGCCAGCAGCCAAGAAGGTTATGAAAAACTGCTTTTT. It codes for CASSQEGYEKLLF.

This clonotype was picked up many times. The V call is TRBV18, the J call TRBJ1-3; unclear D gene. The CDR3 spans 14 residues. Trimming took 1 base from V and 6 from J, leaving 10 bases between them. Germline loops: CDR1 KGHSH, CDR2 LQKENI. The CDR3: CASSPQGAENTIYF. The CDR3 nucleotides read TGTGCCAGCTCACCACAGGGAGCGGAAAACACCATATATTTT.

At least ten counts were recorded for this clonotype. This CDR3 is CASGSRKNTEAFF. The CDR3 bases are TGTGCCAGCGGCTCCAGGAAGAACACTGAAGCTTTCTTT. V gene TRBV6-1 combines with J gene TRBJ1-1; no firm D call. There are 13 residues in the CDR3. Looked up from germline, CDR1 is MNHNS and CDR2 is SASEGT. Deletions cut 8 bases from V and 1 base from J, with 11 bases between.

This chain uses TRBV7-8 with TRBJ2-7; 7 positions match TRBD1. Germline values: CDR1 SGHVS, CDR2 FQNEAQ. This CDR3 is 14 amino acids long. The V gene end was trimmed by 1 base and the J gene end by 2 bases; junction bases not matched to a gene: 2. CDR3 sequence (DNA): TGTGCCAGCAGCTTAGTGGGGACAGCCTACGAGCAGTACTTC. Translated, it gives CASSLVGTAYEQYF.

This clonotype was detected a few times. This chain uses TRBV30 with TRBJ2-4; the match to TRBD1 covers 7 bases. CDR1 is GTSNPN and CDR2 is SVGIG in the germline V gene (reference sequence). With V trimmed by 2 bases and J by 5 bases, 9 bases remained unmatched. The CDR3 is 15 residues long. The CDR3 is CAWSFWDSPQNIQYF. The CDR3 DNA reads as TGTGCCTGGAGTTTTTGGGACAGTCCTCAAAACATTCAGTACTTC.

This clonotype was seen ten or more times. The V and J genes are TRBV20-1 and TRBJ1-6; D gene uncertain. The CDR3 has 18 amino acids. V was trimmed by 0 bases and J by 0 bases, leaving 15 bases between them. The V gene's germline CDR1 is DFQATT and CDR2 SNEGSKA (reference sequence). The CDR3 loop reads CSARDRVAGSSYNSPLHF. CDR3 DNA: TGCAGTGCTAGAGATCGGGTTGCCGGGAGCTCCTATAATTCACCCCTCCACTTT.

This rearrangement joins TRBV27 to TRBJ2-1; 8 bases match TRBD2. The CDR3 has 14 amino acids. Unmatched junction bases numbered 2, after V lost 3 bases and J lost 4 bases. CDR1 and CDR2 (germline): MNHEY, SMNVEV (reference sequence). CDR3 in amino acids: CASSFSGMYNEQFF. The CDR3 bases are TGTGCCAGCAGTTTTAGCGGGATGTACAATGAGCAGTTCTTC.

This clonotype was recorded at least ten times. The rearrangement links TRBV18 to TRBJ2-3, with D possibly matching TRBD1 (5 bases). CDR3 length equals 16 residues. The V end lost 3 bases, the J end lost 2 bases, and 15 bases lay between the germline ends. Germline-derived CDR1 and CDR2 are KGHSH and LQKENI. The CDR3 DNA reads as TGTGCCAGCTCACCCTTTTCGACAGTAGCCACAGATACGCAGTATTTT. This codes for CASSPFSTVATDTQYF.

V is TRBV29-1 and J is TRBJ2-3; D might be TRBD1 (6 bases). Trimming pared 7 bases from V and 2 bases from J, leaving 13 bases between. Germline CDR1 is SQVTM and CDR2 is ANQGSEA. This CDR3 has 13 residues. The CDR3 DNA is TGCAGCGCGAACAGGGCGTTCACAGATACGCAGTATTTT. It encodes CSANRAFTDTQYF.

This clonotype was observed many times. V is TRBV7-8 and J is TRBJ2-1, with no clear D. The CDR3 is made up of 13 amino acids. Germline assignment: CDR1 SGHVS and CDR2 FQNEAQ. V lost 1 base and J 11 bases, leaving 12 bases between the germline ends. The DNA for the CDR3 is TGTGCCAGCAGCTTAGGATTGGGCGGTCAGCAGTTCTTC. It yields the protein CASSLGLGGQQFF.

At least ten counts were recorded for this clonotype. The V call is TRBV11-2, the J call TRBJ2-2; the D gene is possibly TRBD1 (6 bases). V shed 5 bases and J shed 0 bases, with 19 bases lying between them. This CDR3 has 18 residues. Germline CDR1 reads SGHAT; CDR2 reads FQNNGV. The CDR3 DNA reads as TGTGCCAGCAGCCGCACCCTCCTACAGGGTCCGAACACCGGGGAGCTGTTTTTT. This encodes CASSRTLLQGPNTGELFF.

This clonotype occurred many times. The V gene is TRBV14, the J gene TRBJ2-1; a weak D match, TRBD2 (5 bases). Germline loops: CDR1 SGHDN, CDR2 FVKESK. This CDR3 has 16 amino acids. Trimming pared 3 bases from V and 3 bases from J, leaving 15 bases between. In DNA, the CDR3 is TGTGCCAGCAGCCAGGACTCCCCAAAGTTCTACAATGAGCAGTTCTTC. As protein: CASSQDSPKFYNEQFF.

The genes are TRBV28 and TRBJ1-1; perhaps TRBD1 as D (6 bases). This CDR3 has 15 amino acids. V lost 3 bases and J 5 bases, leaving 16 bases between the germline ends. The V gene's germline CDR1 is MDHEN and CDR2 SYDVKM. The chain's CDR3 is CASSLLVGGLTEAFF. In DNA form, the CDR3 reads TGTGCCAGCAGTTTGCTAGTAGGGGGGCTAACTGAAGCTTTCTTT.

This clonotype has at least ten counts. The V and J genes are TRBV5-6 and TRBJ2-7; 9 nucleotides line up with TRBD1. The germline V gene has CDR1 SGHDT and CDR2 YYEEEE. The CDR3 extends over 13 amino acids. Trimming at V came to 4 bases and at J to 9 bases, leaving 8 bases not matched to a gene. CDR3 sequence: CASSTGQGFSQYF. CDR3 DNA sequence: TGTGCCAGCAGCACGGGACAGGGATTTTCGCAGTACTTC.

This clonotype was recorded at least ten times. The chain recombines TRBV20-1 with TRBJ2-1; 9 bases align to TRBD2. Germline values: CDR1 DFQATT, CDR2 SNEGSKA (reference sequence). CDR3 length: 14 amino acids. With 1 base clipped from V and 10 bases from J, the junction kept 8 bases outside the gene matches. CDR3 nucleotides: TGCAGTGCTAGAGTCTCTAGCGGGGCGTTGGAGCAGTTCTTC. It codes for CSARVSSGALEQFF.

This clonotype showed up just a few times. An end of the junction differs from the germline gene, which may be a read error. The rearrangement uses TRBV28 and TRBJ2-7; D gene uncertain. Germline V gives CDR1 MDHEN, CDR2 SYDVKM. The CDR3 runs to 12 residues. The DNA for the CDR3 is TGTGCCAGCAGTTTATTAACCAACGGTCTGGACTTC. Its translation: CASSLLTNGLDF.

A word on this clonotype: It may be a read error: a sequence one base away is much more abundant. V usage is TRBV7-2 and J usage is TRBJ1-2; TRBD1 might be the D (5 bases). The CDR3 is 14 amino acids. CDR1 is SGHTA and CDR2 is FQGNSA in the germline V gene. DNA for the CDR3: TGTGCCAGCGGCTTATGGGGGGAGGCGGATGGCTACACCTTC. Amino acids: CASGLWGEADGYTF.

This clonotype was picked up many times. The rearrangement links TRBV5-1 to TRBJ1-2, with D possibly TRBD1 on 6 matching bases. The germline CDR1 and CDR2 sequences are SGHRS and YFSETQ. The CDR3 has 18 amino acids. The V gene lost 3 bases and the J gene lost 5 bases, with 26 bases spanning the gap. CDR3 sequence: CASSSEGDTDKNLYGYTF. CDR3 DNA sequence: TGCGCCAGCAGCTCCGAGGGGGACACAGATAAAAACCTTTATGGCTACACCTTC.

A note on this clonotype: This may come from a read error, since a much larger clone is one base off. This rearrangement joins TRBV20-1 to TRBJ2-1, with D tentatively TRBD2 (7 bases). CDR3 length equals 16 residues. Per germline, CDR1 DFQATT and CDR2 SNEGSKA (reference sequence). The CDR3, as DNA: TGCAGTACTAGAGTGACGTGGGGGGGCGAAAACAATGAGCAGTTCTTC. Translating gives CSTRVTWGGENNEQFF.

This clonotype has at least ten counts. The CDR3 nucleotides are TGTGCCAGCAGCTTACGCCGAGGTTTCCAAGAGACCCAGTACTTC. It encodes CASSLRRGFQETQYF. The rearrangement joins TRBV7-3 to TRBJ2-5; D remains unclear. This CDR3 has 15 amino acids. Germline CDR1 SGHTA, CDR2 FQGTGA. V shed 2 bases and J shed 1 base, with 11 bases lying between them.

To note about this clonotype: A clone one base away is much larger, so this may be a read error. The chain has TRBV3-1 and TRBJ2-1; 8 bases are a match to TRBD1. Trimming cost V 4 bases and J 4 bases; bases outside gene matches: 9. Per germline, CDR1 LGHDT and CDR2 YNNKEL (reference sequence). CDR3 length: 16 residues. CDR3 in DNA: TGTGCCAGCAGCCGGGAGGCACAGGGGGTTTACAATGAGCAGTTCTTC. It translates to CASSREAQGVYNEQFF.